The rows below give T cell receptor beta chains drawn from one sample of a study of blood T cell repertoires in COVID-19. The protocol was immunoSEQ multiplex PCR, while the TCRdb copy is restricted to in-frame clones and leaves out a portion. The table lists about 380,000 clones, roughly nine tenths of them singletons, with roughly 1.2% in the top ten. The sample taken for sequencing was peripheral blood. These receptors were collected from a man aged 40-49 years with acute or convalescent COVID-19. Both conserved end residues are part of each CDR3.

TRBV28 CASSLYWTGGNSNQPQHF
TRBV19 CASRDRQTQGEAFF
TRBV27 CASSSGDQPQHF
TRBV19 CASSIDQTGRRGYTF
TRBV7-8 CASSLRDRVTSGTTGELFF
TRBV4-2 CASSQGGGSDYGYTF
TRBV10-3 CAISEPRVAGVLYEQYF
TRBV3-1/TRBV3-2 CASSAWTPENTEAFF
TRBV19 CASSIGTGRPSPLHF
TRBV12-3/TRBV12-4 CASSPGLGFEQYF
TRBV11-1 CASSLSRDRDNEQFF
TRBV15 CATSRPRDMNEKLFF
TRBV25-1 CASSDRQTQDTQYF
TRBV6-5 CASSGQGGGTEAFF
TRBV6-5 CASSSRGRNQPQHF
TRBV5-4 CASSSGQGDAEAFF
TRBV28 CASRNAGTGNTIYF
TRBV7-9 CASSFGTNYNEQFF
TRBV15 CAVAPRQGYVADTQYF
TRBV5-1 CASSLFGAAEKLFF
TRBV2 CASRLAANTGELFF
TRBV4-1 CASSQVANTYEQYF
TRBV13 CASSLEESGTPIF
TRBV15 CATSRDRRNNQPQHF